The text below deals with one T cell receptor beta chain. Antigen: not known. Sequencing used immunoSEQ multiplex PCR; TCRdb keeps in-frame clones, though not all of them. Here the sample spans fewer than 35,000 clones, around 86% being singletons. These data come from a study of vaccination effects on CD4 cells after COVID-19. Looking at the study overall: Post-vaccine sample collection fell at a median of 72 days after the second dose. Study-wide findings and caveats: In the study, convalescent patients were few, and early post-infection timepoints were absent.

Sequencing followed a ViraFEST assay step that expanded antigen-specific CD4+ T cells with viral peptide pools. Between days 10 and 11 of culture, CD4+ T cells were separated out. Two-dose BNT162b2 or mRNA-1273 vaccination was given to participants. Half-medium changes using IL-2 medium occurred on days 3 and 7. This receptor was identified in a human donor who received a COVID-19 vaccine. Some clones in this sample may be carry-over from other donors' samples. The sample in question was CD4+ T cells from PBMCs cultured with SARS-CoV-2 spike peptides, obtained after COVID-19 vaccination.

CDR3 region: CASSENTGTGSATNEKLFF. The CDR3 DNA sequence: TGTGCCAGCAGCGAGAATACCGGGACAGGGTCCGCCACTAATGAAAAACTGTTTTTT. This rearrangement joins TRBV7-9 to TRBJ1-4, with 9 bases fitting TRBD1. The CDR3 length is 19 residues. Germline CDR1 is SEHNR and CDR2 is FQNEAQ (reference sequence). The V segment lost 5 bases and the J segment 2 bases; nucleotides outside the gene matches: 15.